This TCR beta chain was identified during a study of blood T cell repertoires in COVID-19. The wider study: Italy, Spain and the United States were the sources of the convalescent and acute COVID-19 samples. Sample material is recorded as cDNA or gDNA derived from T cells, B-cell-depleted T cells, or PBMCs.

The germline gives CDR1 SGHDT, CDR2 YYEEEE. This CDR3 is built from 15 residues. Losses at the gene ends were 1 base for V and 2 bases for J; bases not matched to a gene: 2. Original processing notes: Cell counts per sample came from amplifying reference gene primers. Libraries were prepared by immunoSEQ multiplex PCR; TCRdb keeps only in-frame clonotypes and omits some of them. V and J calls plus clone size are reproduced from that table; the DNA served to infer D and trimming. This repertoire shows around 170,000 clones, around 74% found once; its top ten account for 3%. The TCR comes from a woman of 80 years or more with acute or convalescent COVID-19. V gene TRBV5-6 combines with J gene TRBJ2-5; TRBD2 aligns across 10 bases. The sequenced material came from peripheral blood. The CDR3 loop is CASSLTSGEQETQYF. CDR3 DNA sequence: TGTGCCAGCAGCTTGACTAGCGGGGAGCAAGAGACCCAGTACTTC. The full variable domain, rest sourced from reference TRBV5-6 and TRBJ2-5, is DAGVTQSPTHLIKTRGQQVTLRCSPKSGHDTVSWYQQALGQGPQFIFQYYEEEERQRGNFPDRFSGHQFPNYSSELNVNALLLGDSALYLCASSLTSGEQETQYFGPGTRLLVL.